Listed below are T cell receptor beta chains from one sample, sequenced in a study of technical replicates of blood from a handful of donors. Method: immunoSEQ multiplex PCR; TCRdb's copy keeps in-frame clones and lacks some. The table shows about 79,000 clones, with roughly 92% occurring only once. Material: T cells isolated from PBMCs. All receptors come from a human donor in good health. Each CDR3 is given with its conserved first and last residue.

CDR3: CASSLVGGASTDTQYF; V: TRBV7-2; J: TRBJ2-3
CDR3: CASSTIRGQGHGYTF; V: TRBV19; J: TRBJ1-2
CDR3: CASSFSGRAYEQYF; V: TRBV7-9; J: TRBJ2-7
CDR3: CASSPGQGHFSGANVLTF; V: TRBV19; J: TRBJ2-6
CDR3: CASSVAQGNYGYTF; V: TRBV9; J: TRBJ1-2
CDR3: CAISEEGTGIRPYEQYF; V: TRBV10-3; J: TRBJ2-7
CDR3: CASSHGTSGHTLEQFF; V: TRBV11-1; J: TRBJ2-1
CDR3: CASSPRGGETQYF; V: TRBV7-6; J: TRBJ2-5
CDR3: CASSQLATNEKLFF; V: TRBV4-1; J: TRBJ1-4
CDR3: CASSLVADTQYF; V: TRBV11-2; J: TRBJ2-3
CDR3: CASSSSRDTGYGYTF; V: TRBV27; J: TRBJ1-2
CDR3: CASRPAGATYNEQFF; V: TRBV25-1; J: TRBJ2-1
CDR3: CASSLWAGGPNYGYTF; V: TRBV28; J: TRBJ1-2
CDR3: CASSPTKLGTTEAFF; V: TRBV11-1; J: TRBJ1-1
CDR3: CASSFPRGEAFF; V: TRBV5-6; J: TRBJ1-1
CDR3: CASSVGGTGSYNEQFF; V: TRBV9; J: TRBJ2-1
CDR3: CASSSQMDRGYGYTF; V: TRBV5-1; J: TRBJ1-2
CDR3: CASRRDRGTEEKLFF; V: TRBV2; J: TRBJ1-4
CDR3: CASSLAGTGRNQPQHF; V: TRBV7-9; J: TRBJ1-5
CDR3: CASSIDRLYGEETQYF; V: TRBV19; J: TRBJ2-5
CDR3: CASIFGGTHTGELFF; V: TRBV19; J: TRBJ2-2
CDR3: CASSPRQGTDTQYF; V: TRBV19; J: TRBJ2-3
CDR3: CASSSKYNSPTYNEQFF; V: TRBV21-1; J: TRBJ2-1
CDR3: CASSGVLGYTF; V: TRBV9; J: TRBJ1-2
CDR3: CASSLGGNTEAFF; V: TRBV5-1; J: TRBJ1-1
CDR3: CASSPDGISNQPQHF; V: TRBV5-1; J: TRBJ1-5
CDR3: CASSDDLGLYNEQFF; V: TRBV6-4; J: TRBJ2-1
CDR3: CSVRSESEQFF; V: TRBV29-1; J: TRBJ2-1
CDR3: CATSRDQGGEKLFF; V: TRBV15; J: TRBJ1-4
CDR3: CASSSGTSGVWDTQYF; V: TRBV5-1; J: TRBJ2-3
CDR3: CASSLQGSLEAFF; V: TRBV19; J: TRBJ1-1
CDR3: CASSLNRGGNEQFF; V: TRBV7-9; J: TRBJ2-1
CDR3: CASSLGQNYEQYF; V: TRBV7-7; J: TRBJ2-7
CDR3: CATGVDTEAFF; V: TRBV6-6; J: TRBJ1-1
CDR3: CASSEDPFDRYGYTF; V: TRBV6-1; J: TRBJ1-2
CDR3: CASSLRGLSYNEQFF; V: TRBV28; J: TRBJ2-1
CDR3: CASSHFYSPGQGSTEAFF; V: TRBV11-2; J: TRBJ1-1
CDR3: CASRPTSNEQYF; V: TRBV27; J: TRBJ2-7
CDR3: CASSQDLGGSGRDTQYF; V: TRBV4-2; J: TRBJ2-3
CDR3: CASSVTSGGAMVTQYF; V: TRBV5-5; J: TRBJ2-5
CDR3: CASSVALGTGGRGYGYTF; V: TRBV6-1; J: TRBJ1-2
CDR3: CASQKGGVTNEKLFF; V: TRBV12-1; J: TRBJ1-4
CDR3: CAWNKGMNTEAFF; V: TRBV30; J: TRBJ1-1
CDR3: CASSLSDILATNEKLFF; V: TRBV7-9; J: TRBJ1-4
CDR3: CASSPGTDTGYTF; V: TRBV18; J: TRBJ1-2
CDR3: CASSLTEASYGYTF; V: TRBV11-3; J: TRBJ1-2
CDR3: CASSYSSSYEQYF; V: TRBV6-6; J: TRBJ2-7
CDR3: CASSPGRSSGANVLTF; V: TRBV23-1; J: TRBJ2-6
CDR3: CAWIDRGRDSNQPQHF; V: TRBV30; J: TRBJ1-5
CDR3: CASSLGTRNTGELFF; V: TRBV27; J: TRBJ2-2
CDR3: CASAPNPQVNTIYF; V: TRBV4-1; J: TRBJ1-3
CDR3: CAIRQPANYGYTF; V: TRBV10-3; J: TRBJ1-2
CDR3: CASSLVGLGGEQFF; V: TRBV11-3; J: TRBJ2-1
CDR3: CASSSPGTGVAEAFF; V: TRBV11-3; J: TRBJ1-1
CDR3: CASSGEGTEAFF; V: TRBV5-1; J: TRBJ1-1
CDR3: CASSRQGGILAKNIQYF; V: TRBV4-1; J: TRBJ2-4
CDR3: CSTSGRMNSLSTDTQYF; V: TRBV29-1; J: TRBJ2-3
CDR3: CASSIRHVRIYEQFF; V: TRBV19; J: TRBJ2-1
CDR3: CASRDRGPGGYTF; V: TRBV7-8; J: TRBJ1-2
CDR3: CSVARDRANYGYTF; V: TRBV29-1; J: TRBJ1-2